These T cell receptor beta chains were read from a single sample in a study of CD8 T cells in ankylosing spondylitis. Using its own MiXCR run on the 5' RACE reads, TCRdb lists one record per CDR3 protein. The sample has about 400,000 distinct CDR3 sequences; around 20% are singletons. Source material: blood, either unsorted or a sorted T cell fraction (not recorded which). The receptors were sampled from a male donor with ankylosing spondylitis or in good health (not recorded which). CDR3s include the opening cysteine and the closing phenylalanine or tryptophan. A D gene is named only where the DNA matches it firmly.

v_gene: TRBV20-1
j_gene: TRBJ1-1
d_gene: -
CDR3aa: CSAREGVRTEAFF

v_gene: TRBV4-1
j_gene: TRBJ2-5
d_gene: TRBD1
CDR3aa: CASSQLDRDQETQYF

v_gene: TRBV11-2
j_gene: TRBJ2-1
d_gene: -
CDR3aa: CASSLTRRNEQFF

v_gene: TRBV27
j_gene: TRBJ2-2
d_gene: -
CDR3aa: CASSPLRDLSNTGELFF

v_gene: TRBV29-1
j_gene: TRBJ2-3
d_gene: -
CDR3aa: CSVGPHRGSTDTQYF

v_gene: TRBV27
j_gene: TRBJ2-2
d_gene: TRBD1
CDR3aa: CASSGQGVGELFF

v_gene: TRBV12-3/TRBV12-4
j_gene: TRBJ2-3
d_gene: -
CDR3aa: CASSFWWDSTDTQYF

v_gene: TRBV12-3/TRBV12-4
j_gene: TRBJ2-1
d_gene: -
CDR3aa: CASSPTEYNEQFF

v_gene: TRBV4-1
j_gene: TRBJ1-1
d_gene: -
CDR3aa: CASSQDRAAWGTEAFF

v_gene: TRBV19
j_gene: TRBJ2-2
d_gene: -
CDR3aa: CASSMGVAGELFF

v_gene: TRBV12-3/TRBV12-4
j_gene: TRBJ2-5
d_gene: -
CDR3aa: CASSQSLGAWETQYF

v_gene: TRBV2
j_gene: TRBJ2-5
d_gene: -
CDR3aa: CASSDTRDGQETQYF

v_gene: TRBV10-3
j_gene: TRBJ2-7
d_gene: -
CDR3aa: CAISDPGGRGRYEQYF

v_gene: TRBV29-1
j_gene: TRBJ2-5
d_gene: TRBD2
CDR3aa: CSVDWDYVETQYF

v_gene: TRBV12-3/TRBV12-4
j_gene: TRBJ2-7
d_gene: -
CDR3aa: CASTLGSGAEQYF

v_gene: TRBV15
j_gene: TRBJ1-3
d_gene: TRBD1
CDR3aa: CATSRRGQGAGNTIYF

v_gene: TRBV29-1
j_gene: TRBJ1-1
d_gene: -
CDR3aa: CSVTRMNTEAFF

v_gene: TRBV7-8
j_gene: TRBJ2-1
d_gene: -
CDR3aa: CASSEPGSMDEQFF

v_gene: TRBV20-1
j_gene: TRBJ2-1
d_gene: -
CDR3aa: CSALAANSYNEQFF

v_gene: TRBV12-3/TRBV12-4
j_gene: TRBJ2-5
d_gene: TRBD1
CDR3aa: CASSLGTGPQETQYF

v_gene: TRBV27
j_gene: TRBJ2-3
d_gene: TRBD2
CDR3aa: CASSLSDLAGGPDTQYF

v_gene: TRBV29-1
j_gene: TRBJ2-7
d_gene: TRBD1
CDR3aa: CSVTRDRSYEQYF

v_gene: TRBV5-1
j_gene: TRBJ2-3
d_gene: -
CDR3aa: CASSLVPTEATDTQYF

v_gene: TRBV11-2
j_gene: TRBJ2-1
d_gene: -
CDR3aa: CASRNNRPNREPRDRQFF

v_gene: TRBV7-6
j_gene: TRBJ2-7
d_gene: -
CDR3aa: CASSQNPYEQYF

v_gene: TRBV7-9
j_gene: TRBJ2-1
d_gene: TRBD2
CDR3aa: CASRHPGGGEQFF

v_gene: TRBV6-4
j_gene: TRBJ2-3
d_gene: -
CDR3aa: CASSVGVGGDTQYF

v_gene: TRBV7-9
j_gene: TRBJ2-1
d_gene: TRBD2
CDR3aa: CASSRLAGGFNEQFF

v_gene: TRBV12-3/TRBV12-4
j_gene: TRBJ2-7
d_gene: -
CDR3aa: CASSLVLHEQYF

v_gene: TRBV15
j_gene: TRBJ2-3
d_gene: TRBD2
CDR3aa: CATSIPPRGGTDTQYF

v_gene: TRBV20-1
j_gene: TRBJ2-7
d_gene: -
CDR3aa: CSARGDPLTYEQYF

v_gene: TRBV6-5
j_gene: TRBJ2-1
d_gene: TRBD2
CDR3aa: CASRNSGAGRDEQFF

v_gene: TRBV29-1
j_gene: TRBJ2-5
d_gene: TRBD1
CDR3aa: CSVEGVGTGVATQYF

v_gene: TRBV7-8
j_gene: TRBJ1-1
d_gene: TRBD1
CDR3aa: CASRSTGVYTEAFF

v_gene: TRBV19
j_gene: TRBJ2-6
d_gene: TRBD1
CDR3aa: CASSGPGQGVSGANVLTF

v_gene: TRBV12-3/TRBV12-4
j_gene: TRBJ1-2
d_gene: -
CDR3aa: CASSLKQRYGYTF

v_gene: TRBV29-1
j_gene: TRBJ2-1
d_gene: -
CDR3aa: CSVELHYNEQFF

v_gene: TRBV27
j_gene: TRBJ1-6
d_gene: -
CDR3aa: CASSLSGVPYNSPLHF

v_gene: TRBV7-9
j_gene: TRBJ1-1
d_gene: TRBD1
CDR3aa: CASSALGGGWGEAFF

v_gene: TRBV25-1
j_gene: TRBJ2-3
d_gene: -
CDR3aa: CASSPRLSPAQYF

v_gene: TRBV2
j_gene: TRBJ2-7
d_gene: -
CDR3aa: CASSLQGKRHEQYF

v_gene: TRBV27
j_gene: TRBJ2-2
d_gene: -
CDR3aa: CASRIGGPNTGELFF

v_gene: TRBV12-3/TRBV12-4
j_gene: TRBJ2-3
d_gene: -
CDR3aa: CASSLPGGGSTDTQYF

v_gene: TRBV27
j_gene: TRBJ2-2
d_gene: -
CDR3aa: CASALKGFGTGELFF

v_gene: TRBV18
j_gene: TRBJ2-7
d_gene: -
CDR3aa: CASSLGTAIYEQYF

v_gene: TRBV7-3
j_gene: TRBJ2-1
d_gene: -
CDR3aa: CASRGGSYNEQFF

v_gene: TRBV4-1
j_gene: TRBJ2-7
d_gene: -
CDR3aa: CASSPSPDGTSYEQYF

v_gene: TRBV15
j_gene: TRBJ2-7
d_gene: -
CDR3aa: CATSSRDYEQYF

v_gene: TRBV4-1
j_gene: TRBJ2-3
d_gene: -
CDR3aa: CASSHTLTDTQYF

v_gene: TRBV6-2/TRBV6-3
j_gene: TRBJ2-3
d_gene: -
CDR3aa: CASSSLRVGQADTQYF

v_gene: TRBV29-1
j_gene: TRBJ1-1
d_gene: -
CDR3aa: CSVEDEHGPRAFF